This is a list of T cell receptor beta chains from one sample in a study of shared clonotypes between healthy human individuals. The repertoire was sequenced with immunoSEQ multiplex PCR; TCRdb's copy has only in-frame clones and lacks some. The sample contains about 1.5 million clones, 98% of which appear only once. Sequenced material: naive CD4+ T cells sorted from blood. These receptors originate from a man aged 25-45 years in good health. The CDR3 runs from the conserved cysteine through the conserved F or W. The order of the fields is V gene, clone size, CDR3 protein. Only part of the rows carry a size: once, few, many, or a class if the clone is expanded.

v_call: TRBV6-5; clone_size: -; cdr3_aa: CASSSPGHRELFF
v_call: TRBV2; clone_size: -; cdr3_aa: CASSEARGLAETQYF
v_call: TRBV28; clone_size: -; cdr3_aa: CASSSPLQTEAFF
v_call: TRBV19; clone_size: -; cdr3_aa: CASRDRGVSEQFF
v_call: TRBV11-3; clone_size: -; cdr3_aa: CASSLGDRIYNEQFF
v_call: TRBV5-4; clone_size: -; cdr3_aa: CASSLGSRTSTDTQYF
v_call: TRBV11-2; clone_size: -; cdr3_aa: CASSLPPGTGLLQETQYF
v_call: TRBV18; clone_size: -; cdr3_aa: CASSPLTGTYNEQFF
v_call: TRBV5-4; clone_size: -; cdr3_aa: CASSPSWITDTQYF
v_call: TRBV10-3; clone_size: -; cdr3_aa: CAISSGDVYGYTF
v_call: TRBV29-1; clone_size: -; cdr3_aa: CSVEDQGQGVFNYGYTF
v_call: TRBV9; clone_size: -; cdr3_aa: CASSVELRGGNTIYF
v_call: TRBV4-1; clone_size: -; cdr3_aa: CASSLRGTSGSVQFF
v_call: TRBV23-1; clone_size: -; cdr3_aa: CASSFGVTSDGPYEQYF
v_call: TRBV7-2; clone_size: -; cdr3_aa: CASSLAGLKTSGANVLTF
v_call: TRBV7-6; clone_size: -; cdr3_aa: CASSSTSGGNEQFF
v_call: TRBV6-1; clone_size: -; cdr3_aa: CASSAIAGVPYEQYF
v_call: TRBV7-9; clone_size: -; cdr3_aa: CASIRATSPAVTEAFF
v_call: TRBV9; clone_size: -; cdr3_aa: CASSVAARGFYEQYF
v_call: TRBV12-5; clone_size: few; cdr3_aa: CASASGTASEAFF
v_call: TRBV7-8; clone_size: -; cdr3_aa: CASSLGQRNQETQYF
v_call: TRBV7-2; clone_size: -; cdr3_aa: CASSQEADTQYF
v_call: TRBV5-4; clone_size: once; cdr3_aa: CASTRTGARGYTF
v_call: TRBV4-3; clone_size: -; cdr3_aa: CASSQKGQGSTDTQYF
v_call: TRBV28; clone_size: -; cdr3_aa: CASSLGQSPGLLYEQYF
v_call: TRBV10-3; clone_size: -; cdr3_aa: CALRTTASGNTIYF
v_call: TRBV2; clone_size: -; cdr3_aa: CASSSGGETQYF
v_call: TRBV7-9; clone_size: -; cdr3_aa: CATATPSETQYF
v_call: TRBV7-3; clone_size: once; cdr3_aa: CASSSGHPNTGELFF
v_call: TRBV6-1; clone_size: -; cdr3_aa: CASTGQDEQYF
v_call: TRBV5-1; clone_size: -; cdr3_aa: CASSSRRDNITDTQYF
v_call: TRBV18; clone_size: -; cdr3_aa: CASSPGPYEQYF
v_call: TRBV10-3; clone_size: -; cdr3_aa: CAISGGGKTYNEQFF
v_call: TRBV5-6; clone_size: -; cdr3_aa: CASSSGTRMNTGELFF
v_call: TRBV10-2; clone_size: -; cdr3_aa: CASSERSSYEQYF
v_call: TRBV5-1; clone_size: -; cdr3_aa: CASSLAGPRYTNVLTF